The source of this T cell receptor (beta chain) is a study of vaccination effects on CD4 cells after COVID-19. As for the study in general: Median timing of post-vaccine samples was 72 days after the second dose.

Worth noting for this clone: What it binds is unknown.

TCRdb's table, derived via immunoSEQ multiplex PCR, lists solely in-frame clones and lacks some. The data hold 84,000 or so clones, with 60% to 85% observed a single time. CDR3 length: 16 residues. CDR1 and CDR2 from the germline V gene are LGHNA and YSLEER. V shed 2 bases and J shed 0 bases, with 11 bases lying between them. After expansion with viral peptide pools in the ViraFEST assay, antigen-specific CD4+ T cells were sequenced. Following a 10-day culture, CD4+ T cells were purified. As their vaccination, participants received two doses of either BNT162b2 or mRNA-1273. Previously uninfected by SARS-CoV-2, the vaccine recipients also showed negative nucleocapsid antibodies. Every well housed 1.5 million to 2 million PBMC, which grew in culture alongside 8.5 to 10 IU/ml IL-2 and about 10 ug/ml peptides. Half-medium exchanges with IL-2 medium took place on days 3 and 7.

The clonotype originates from a human donor who received a COVID-19 vaccine. The sequencing used CD4+ T cells from PBMCs cultured with HCoV-OC43 spike peptides, collected after COVID-19 vaccination. Documented subset: HCoV-OC43 spike overlapping peptide pool stimulation. The chain couples TRBV4-3 to TRBJ1-3; D is undetermined. The DNA of the CDR3 is TGCGCCAGCAGCCAACAGGACGGGAGCTCTGGAAACACCATATATTTT. Translated, it gives CASSQQDGSSGNTIYF.